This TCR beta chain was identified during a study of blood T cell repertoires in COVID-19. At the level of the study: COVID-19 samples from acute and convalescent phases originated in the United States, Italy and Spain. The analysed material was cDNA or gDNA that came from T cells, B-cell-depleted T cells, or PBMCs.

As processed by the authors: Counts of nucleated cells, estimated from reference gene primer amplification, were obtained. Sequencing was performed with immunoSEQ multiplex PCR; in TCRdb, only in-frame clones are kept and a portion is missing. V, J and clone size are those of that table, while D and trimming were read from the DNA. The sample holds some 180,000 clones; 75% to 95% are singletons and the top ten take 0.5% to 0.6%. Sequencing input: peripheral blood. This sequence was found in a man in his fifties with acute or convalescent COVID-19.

The CDR3 nucleotides read TGTGCCAGCAGCTCCGGACTAGCGGGGGGAAGAATCTACAATGAGCAGTTCTTC. This codes for CASSSGLAGGRIYNEQFF. The chain combines TRBV7-2 with TRBJ2-1, with TRBD2 matching over 14 bases. V shed 4 bases and J 3 bases; nucleotides not matched to a gene: 8. From germline, CDR1 is SGHTA and CDR2 FQGNSA. This CDR3 region has 18 residues.